Listed below are T cell receptor beta chains from one sample, sequenced in a study of T cells in tuberculosis. Measured with immunoSEQ multiplex PCR; TCRdb has only the in-frame clones, and not every one. Seen here are about 43,000 clones, 94% observed once, and the top ten hold about 1.8%. The sample was PBMCs. The receptors were gathered from a donor aged 10 to 29 with latent tuberculosis or without tuberculosis infection. Some clones in this sample may be carry-over from other donors' samples. Both conserved end residues are part of each CDR3.

TRBV4-3 CASSQKPGTSGSSETQYF
TRBV7-3 CASSADGTGRTEAFF
TRBV4-2 CASSQATQGLAGSYEQYF
TRBV5-4 CASSRDRAGSYEQYF
TRBV27 CASSSDFLALGEQFF
TRBV7-2 CASAQDSANYGYTF
TRBV10-3 CAISPRQGGSTGELFF
TRBV4-2 CASSQDRGGPETQYF
TRBV18 CASSPKQGGFVYGYTF
TRBV5-8 CASSLVTGSGANVLTF
TRBV5-6 CASSLEGWAGPYEQYF
TRBV5-1 CASSQGAVEETQYF
TRBV4-3 CASSQEVIPALSSYEQYF
TRBV9 CASSVALGAKETQYF
TRBV4-1 CASSQDLTGAGGRAYNEQFF
TRBV15 CATSRDTASDEQFF
TRBV5-4 CASSMVRDLRGELFF
TRBV19 CATSRDRALPDTQYF